One and the same sample provided the 21 T cell receptor beta chains below, sequenced in a study of cytomegalovirus exposure and HLA in healthy donors. The PCR made use of 60 Vbeta and 13 Jbeta primers. Here immunoSEQ multiplex PCR was the method, and the copy in TCRdb shows in-frame clones only, minus some. The sample includes 120,000 to 150,000 clones, approximately 81% seen only once; the top ten take roughly 2.5%. Sequencing was done on a sample of PBMCs. Receptors were obtained from a boy aged 2 to 10 in good health and CMV-seronegative.

This clone was detected only once. The gene calls are TRBV11-3 and TRBJ2-7; TRBD2 matches 9 bases. CDR1 is SGHNT, CDR2 YENEEA, per germline. V was pared by 1 base and J by 0 bases, with 7 bases of the junction left unmatched. The CDR3 has 17 residues. CDR3 in DNA: TGTGCCAGCAGCTTAGTCCTCGGGACTAGCTACTCCTACGAGCAGTACTTC. Its protein is CASSLVLGTSYSYEQYF.

This chain links TRBV5-4 with TRBJ1-2, with a tentative D call TRBD1 (6 bases). The germline V gene has CDR1 SGHNT and CDR2 YYREEE (reference sequence). Trimming took 0 bases from V and 8 from J, leaving 11 bases between them. This CDR3 region has 13 residues. The CDR3 loop is CASSLEQGRGYTF. CDR3 bases: TGTGCCAGCAGCTTGGAACAGGGACGGGGCTACACCTTC.

The gene calls are TRBV9 and TRBJ1-1, with unresolved D. The germline V gene has CDR1 SGDLS and CDR2 YYNGEE. The CDR3 spans 14 residues. V lost 0 bases and J 4 bases, leaving 10 bases between the germline ends. The CDR3 bases are TGTGCCAGCAGCGTAGCGGGGTTGGGCACTGAAGCTTTCTTT. Its protein product is CASSVAGLGTEAFF.

The CDR3 DNA follows: TGTGCCATCAGTGGGCCGGGACAGGGGTTTGTCGACGAGCAGTACTTC. This encodes CAISGPGQGFVDEQYF. This chain uses TRBV10-3 with TRBJ2-7; 10 bases fit TRBD1. The CDR3 runs 16 residues. CDR1 and CDR2 from the germline V gene are ENHRY and SYGVKD. V was pared by 4 bases and J by 5 bases, with 11 bases of the junction left unmatched.

This rearrangement joins TRBV6-5 to TRBJ2-3; 9 nucleotides agree with TRBD1. CDR1 and CDR2 (germline): MNHEY, SVGAGI. The CDR3 has 15 amino acids. The junction had 1 base not matched to a gene; V was cut back by 2 bases and J by 1 base. Written as DNA, the CDR3 is TGTGCCAGCAGTTACCGGGACAGGGGCACAGATACGCAGTATTTT. The encoded protein is CASSYRDRGTDTQYF.

The CDR3 loop is CASSQWRNSPLHF. CDR3 DNA sequence: TGCGCCAGCAGCCAGTGGAGGAATTCACCCCTCCACTTT. The chain has TRBV4-3 and TRBJ1-6; no clear D gene. The CDR3 extends over 13 amino acids. V was trimmed by 3 bases and J by 7 bases, leaving 7 bases between them. Per the germline V gene, CDR1 is LGHNA and CDR2 is YSLEER.

The chain uses TRBV5-4 and TRBJ2-2, with TRBD2 matching over 13 bases. From germline, CDR1 is SGHNT and CDR2 YYREEE (reference sequence). The trim removed 5 bases at V and 0 bases at J, leaving 4 bases unmatched. The CDR3 is 17 amino acids. The CDR3 nucleotides are TGTGCCAGCAGAGCCGGGACTAGCGGGACGAACACCGGGGAGCTGTTTTTT. Translation: CASRAGTSGTNTGELFF.

The rearrangement links TRBV28 to TRBJ2-3; 11 bases match TRBD1. Unmatched junction bases numbered 15, after V lost 2 bases and J lost 2 bases. Germline V gives CDR1 MDHEN, CDR2 SYDVKM. There are 20 residues in the CDR3. CDR3 sequence reads: CASSLRGQGVIRPITDTQYF. The CDR3, as DNA: TGTGCCAGCAGTTTACGGGGACAGGGGGTGATCCGTCCCATCACAGATACGCAGTATTTT.

This sequence joins TRBV25-1 and TRBJ2-1; D remains unclear. Germline loops: CDR1 MGHDK, CDR2 SYGVNS. V lost 8 bases, J lost 0 bases, and 11 bases lay in between. The CDR3 covers 14 residues. The CDR3 DNA reads as TGTGCCAGCTCGCCGAGCTACTCCTACAATGAGCAGTTCTTC. Protein sequence: CASSPSYSYNEQFF.

The chain recombines TRBV5-5 with TRBJ1-4; a possible D gene is TRBD1 (6 bases). V was trimmed by 4 bases and J by 0 bases, leaving 13 bases between them. Germline V gives CDR1 SGHKS, CDR2 YYEKEE (reference sequence). The CDR3 extends over 16 amino acids. The CDR3 sequence is CASSGPGVATNEKLFF. The CDR3 nucleotides read TGTGCCAGCAGCGGGCCAGGGGTTGCAACTAATGAAAAACTGTTTTTT.

This chain joins TRBV2 and TRBJ2-7, with a possible D match to TRBD2 (6 bases). With 6 bases removed from V and 0 bases from J, the gap between germline ends came to 18 bases. The germline V gene has CDR1 SNHLY and CDR2 FYNNEI. This CDR3 has 16 amino acids. The CDR3 spells CASSLTSTLSSYEQYF. The DNA of the CDR3 is TGTGCCAGCAGCTTAACTAGCACTCTCAGCTCCTACGAGCAGTACTTC. Full variable domain (outside the CDR3, taken from reference TRBV2 and TRBJ2-7): EPEVTQTPSHQVTQMGQEVILRCVPISNHLYFYWYRQILGQKVEFLVSFYNNEISEKSEIFDDQFSVERPDGSNFTLKIRSTKLEDSAMYFCASSLTSTLSSYEQYFGPGTRLTVT.

This clone has more than one count but fewer than ten. CDR3 protein: CASSELGGAGDTQYF. The CDR3 coding sequence is TGCGCCAGCAGTGAGTTAGGGGGGGCCGGCGATACGCAGTATTTT. The chain employs TRBV10-2 and TRBJ2-3; a weak D match, TRBD2 (7 bases). V dropped 1 base and J dropped 6 bases, with 14 bases sitting between them. Germline V lookup: CDR1 WSHSY, CDR2 SAAADI. CDR3 length equals 15 residues.

In this sample, this clone turned up once. The chain is built from TRBV4-3 and TRBJ1-5; D unclear. Germline V CDR1 and CDR2: LGHNA, YSLEER. This CDR3 is built from 13 residues. V was cut by 1 base and J by 3 bases, with 4 bases left in between. In DNA form, the CDR3 reads TGCGCCAGCAGCCAAGGAGTCAATCAGCCCCAGCATTTT. Translation gives CASSQGVNQPQHF.

In DNA, the CDR3 is TGTGCCAGCAGCGTAGATGGGGGGAGCTCCTACGAGCAGTACTTC. This gives the protein CASSVDGGSSYEQYF. The chain joins TRBV9 to TRBJ2-7; possible D gene TRBD2, 6 bases. This CDR3 has 15 amino acids. The germline gives CDR1 SGDLS, CDR2 YYNGEE. V was trimmed by 0 bases and J by 0 bases, leaving 10 bases between them.

The V gene is TRBV4-1, the J gene TRBJ1-2; D possibly corresponds to TRBD1 (5 bases). The CDR3 extends over 15 amino acids. The germline V gene has CDR1 MGHRA and CDR2 YSYEKL. The ends were cut back, 4 bases at V and 2 bases at J, with 14 bases in the middle. CDR3 amino acids: CASSPTELGNYGYTF. Written as DNA, the CDR3 is TGCGCCAGCAGCCCGACAGAGCTCGGCAACTATGGCTACACCTTC.

Here the CDR3 reads CASSQEVLRQDSFF. CDR3 nucleotide sequence: TGCGCCAGCAGCCAAGAAGTTCTTAGGCAGGACTCTTTCTTT. The chain employs TRBV4-1 and TRBJ1-1; D not resolved. The CDR3 is 14 amino acids. CDR1 and CDR2 from the germline V gene are MGHRA and YSYEKL. Trimming removed 0 bases from V and 12 bases from J, with 17 bases in between.

The chain joins TRBV4-1 to TRBJ2-3; D perhaps matches TRBD1 (5 bases). In germline, CDR1 is MGHRA, CDR2 YSYEKL. CDR3 length: 15 residues. Trimming stripped 0 bases from V and 5 bases from J, with 12 bases between. The CDR3 coding sequence is TGCGCCAGCAGCCAAGATTCTGGGGCTGTAGATACGCAGTATTTT. As protein: CASSQDSGAVDTQYF.

This rearrangement joins TRBV5-1 to TRBJ1-1; D perhaps matches TRBD1 (6 bases). This CDR3 comprises 15 residues. V shed 3 bases and J shed 3 bases, with 15 bases lying between them. Germline CDR1 is SGHRS and CDR2 is YFSETQ. The CDR3 spells CASSSHRVEDTEAFF. CDR3 nucleotide sequence: TGCGCCAGCAGCTCACACAGGGTGGAAGACACTGAAGCTTTCTTT.

V usage is TRBV7-8 and J usage is TRBJ2-7; TRBD1 might be the D (6 bases). Germline V gives CDR1 SGHVS, CDR2 FQNEAQ. The CDR3 is made up of 13 amino acids. V lost 5 bases, J lost 4 bases, and 12 bases lay in between. The CDR3 is CASSGTGSYEQYF. The CDR3 DNA reads TGTGCCAGCAGCGGAACAGGGAGTTACGAGCAGTACTTC.

The chain couples TRBV7-9 to TRBJ2-2, with unresolved D. The V and J ends lost 5 bases and 1 base respectively, with 5 bases between them. The CDR3 extends over 13 amino acids. Germline V gene lookup returns CDR1 SEHNR and CDR2 FQNEAQ (reference sequence). This chain's CDR3 is CASSPQNTGELFF. Written as DNA, the CDR3 is TGTGCCAGCAGCCCACAGAACACCGGGGAGCTGTTTTTT.

This clone appeared once. The rearrangement joins TRBV10-3 to TRBJ2-7; 8 bases are shared with TRBD1. Trimming removed 7 bases from V and 4 bases from J; junction bases left unmatched: 6. Germline assignment: CDR1 ENHRY and CDR2 SYGVKD. This CDR3 spans 13 amino acids. CDR3 sequence reads: CAIMAGGGYEQYF. The CDR3 DNA sequence: TGTGCCATCATGGCAGGGGGCGGGTACGAGCAGTACTTC.